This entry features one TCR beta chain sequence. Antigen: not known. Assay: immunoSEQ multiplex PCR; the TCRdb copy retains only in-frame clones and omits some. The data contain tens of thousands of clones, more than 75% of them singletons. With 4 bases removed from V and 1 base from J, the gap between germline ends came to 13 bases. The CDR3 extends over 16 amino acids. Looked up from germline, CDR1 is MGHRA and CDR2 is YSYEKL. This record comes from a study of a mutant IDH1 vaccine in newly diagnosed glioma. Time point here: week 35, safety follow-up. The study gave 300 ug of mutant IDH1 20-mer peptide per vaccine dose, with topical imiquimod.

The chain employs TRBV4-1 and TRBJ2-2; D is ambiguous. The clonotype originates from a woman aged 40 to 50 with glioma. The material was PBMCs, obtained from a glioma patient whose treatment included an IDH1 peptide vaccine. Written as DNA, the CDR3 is TGCGCCAGCAGCCCCGCCTGGGCAGGGAACACCGGGGAGCTGTTTTTT. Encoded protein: CASSPAWAGNTGELFF.